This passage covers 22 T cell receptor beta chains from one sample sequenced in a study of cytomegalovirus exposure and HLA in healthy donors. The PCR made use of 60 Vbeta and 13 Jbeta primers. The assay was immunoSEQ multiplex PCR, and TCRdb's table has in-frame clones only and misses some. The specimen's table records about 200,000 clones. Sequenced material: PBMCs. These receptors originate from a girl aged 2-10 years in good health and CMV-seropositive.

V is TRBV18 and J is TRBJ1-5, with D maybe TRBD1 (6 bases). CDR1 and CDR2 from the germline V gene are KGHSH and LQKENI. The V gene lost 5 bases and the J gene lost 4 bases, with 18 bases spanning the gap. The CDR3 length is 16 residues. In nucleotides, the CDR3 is TGTGCCAGCTCAGCTCCCTACCGGGACAAGAATCAGCCCCAGCATTTT. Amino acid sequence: CASSAPYRDKNQPQHF.

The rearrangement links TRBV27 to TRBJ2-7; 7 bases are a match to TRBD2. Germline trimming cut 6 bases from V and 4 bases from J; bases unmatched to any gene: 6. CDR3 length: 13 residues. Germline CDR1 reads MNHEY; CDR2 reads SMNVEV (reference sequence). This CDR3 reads CASRPGGFYEQYF. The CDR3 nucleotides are TGTGCCAGCAGGCCCGGGGGGTTTTACGAGCAGTACTTC.

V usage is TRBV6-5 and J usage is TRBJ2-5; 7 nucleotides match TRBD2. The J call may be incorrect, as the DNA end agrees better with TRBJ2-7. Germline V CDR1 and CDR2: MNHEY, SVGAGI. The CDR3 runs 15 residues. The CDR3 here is CATTSRGRESYEQYF. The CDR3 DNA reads TGTGCCACTACTTCCCGAGGGAGGGAATCCTACGAGCAGTACTTC.

This chain's CDR3 is CASMTGYTF. In DNA, the CDR3 is TGTGCCAGCATGACGGGGTACACCTTC. The chain combines TRBV6-1 with TRBJ1-2; D gene uncertain. This CDR3 comprises 9 residues. The germline CDR1 and CDR2 sequences are MNHNS and SASEGT. The V gene lost 7 bases and the J gene lost 11 bases, with 8 bases spanning the gap.

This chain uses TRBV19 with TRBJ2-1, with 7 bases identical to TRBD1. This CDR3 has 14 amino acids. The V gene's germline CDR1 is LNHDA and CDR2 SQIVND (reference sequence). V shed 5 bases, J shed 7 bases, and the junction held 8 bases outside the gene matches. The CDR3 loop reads CASSPDRVGNEQFF. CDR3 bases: TGTGCCAGTAGTCCCGACAGGGTAGGGAATGAGCAGTTCTTC.

The CDR3 sequence is CASTTPGSPYEQYF. The CDR3 coding sequence is TGTGCCAGCACAACCCCCGGGAGCCCCTACGAGCAGTACTTC. The chain recombines TRBV5-4 with TRBJ2-7; tentatively, D is TRBD2 (6 bases). The CDR3 has 14 amino acids. Germline assignment: CDR1 SGHNT and CDR2 YYREEE (reference sequence). Deletions cut 6 bases from V and 2 bases from J, with 15 bases between.

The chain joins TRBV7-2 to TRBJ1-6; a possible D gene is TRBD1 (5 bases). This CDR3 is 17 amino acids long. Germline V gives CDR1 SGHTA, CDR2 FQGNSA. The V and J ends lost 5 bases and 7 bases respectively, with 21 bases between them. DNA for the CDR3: TGTGCCAGCAGCGCTGGGGGACGGGGAGCGGGAAATTCACCCCTCCACTTT. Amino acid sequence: CASSAGGRGAGNSPLHF. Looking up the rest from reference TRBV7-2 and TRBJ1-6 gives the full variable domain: GAGVSQSPSNKVTEKGKDVELRCDPISGHTALYWYRQSLGQGLEFLIYFQGNSAPDKSGLPSDRFSAERTGGSVSTLTIQRTQQEDSAVYLCASSAGGRGAGNSPLHFGNGTRLTVT.

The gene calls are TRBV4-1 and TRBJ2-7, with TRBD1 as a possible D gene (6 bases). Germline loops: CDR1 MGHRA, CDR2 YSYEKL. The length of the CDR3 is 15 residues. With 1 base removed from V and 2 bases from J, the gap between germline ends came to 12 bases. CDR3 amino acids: CASSQVNRDPYEQYF. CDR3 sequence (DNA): TGCGCCAGCAGCCAAGTAAACAGGGATCCCTACGAGCAGTACTTC.

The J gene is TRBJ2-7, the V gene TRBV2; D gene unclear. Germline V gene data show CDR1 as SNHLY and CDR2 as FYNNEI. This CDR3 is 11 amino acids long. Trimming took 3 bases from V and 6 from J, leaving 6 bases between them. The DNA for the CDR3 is TGTGCCAGCAGTGAGATGGCCGAGCAGTACTTC. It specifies CASSEMAEQYF.

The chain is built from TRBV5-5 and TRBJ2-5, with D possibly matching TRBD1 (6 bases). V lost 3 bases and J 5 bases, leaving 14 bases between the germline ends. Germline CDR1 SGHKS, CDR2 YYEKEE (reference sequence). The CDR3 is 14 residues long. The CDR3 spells CASSYLTGLETQYF. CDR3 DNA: TGTGCCAGCAGCTACCTTACAGGGTTGGAGACCCAGTACTTC.

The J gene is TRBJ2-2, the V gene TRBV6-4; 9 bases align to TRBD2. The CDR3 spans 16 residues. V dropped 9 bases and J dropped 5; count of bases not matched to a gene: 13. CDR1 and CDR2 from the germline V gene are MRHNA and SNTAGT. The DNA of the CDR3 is TGTGCCAGGCCAAAGACTAGCGGAGGTGGTACCGGGGAGCTGTTTTTT. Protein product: CARPKTSGGGTGELFF.

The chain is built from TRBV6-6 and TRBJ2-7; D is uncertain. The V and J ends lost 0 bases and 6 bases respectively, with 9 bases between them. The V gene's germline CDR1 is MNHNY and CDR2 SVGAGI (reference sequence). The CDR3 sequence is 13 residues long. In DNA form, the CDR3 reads TGTGCCAGCAGTTACTCAGTTCCGGGCGAGCAGTACTTC. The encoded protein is CASSYSVPGEQYF.

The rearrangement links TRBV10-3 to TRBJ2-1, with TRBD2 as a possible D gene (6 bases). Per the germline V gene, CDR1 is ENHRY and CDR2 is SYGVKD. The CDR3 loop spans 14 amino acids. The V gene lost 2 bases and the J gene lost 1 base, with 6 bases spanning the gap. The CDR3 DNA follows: TGTGCCATCAGTGAGCGGGAGTCCTACAATGAGCAGTTCTTC. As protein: CAISERESYNEQFF.

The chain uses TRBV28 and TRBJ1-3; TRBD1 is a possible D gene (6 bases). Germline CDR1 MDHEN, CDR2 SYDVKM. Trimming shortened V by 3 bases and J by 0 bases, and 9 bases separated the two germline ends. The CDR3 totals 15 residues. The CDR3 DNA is TGTGCCAGCAGTTTCGCAGGGGACTCTGGAAACACCATATATTTT. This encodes CASSFAGDSGNTIYF.

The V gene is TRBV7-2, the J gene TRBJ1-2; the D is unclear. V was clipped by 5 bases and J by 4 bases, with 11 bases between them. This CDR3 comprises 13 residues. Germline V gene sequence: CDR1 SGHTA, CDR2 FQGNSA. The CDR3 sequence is CASSDSYTYGYTF. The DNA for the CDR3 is TGTGCCAGCAGCGACTCTTACACCTATGGCTACACCTTC.

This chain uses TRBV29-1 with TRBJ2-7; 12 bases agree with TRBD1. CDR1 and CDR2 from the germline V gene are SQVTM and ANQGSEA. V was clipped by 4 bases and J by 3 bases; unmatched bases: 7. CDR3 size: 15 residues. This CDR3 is CSVVRGTGGIYEQYF. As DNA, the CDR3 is TGCAGCGTTGTCCGCGGGACAGGGGGCATCTACGAGCAGTACTTC.

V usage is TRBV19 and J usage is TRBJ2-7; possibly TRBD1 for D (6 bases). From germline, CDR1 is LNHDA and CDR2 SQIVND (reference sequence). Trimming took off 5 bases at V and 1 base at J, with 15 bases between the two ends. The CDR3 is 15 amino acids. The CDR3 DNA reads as TGTGCCAGTAGTCCCCGACAGGTCCTTTCCTACGAGCAGTACTTC. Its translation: CASSPRQVLSYEQYF.

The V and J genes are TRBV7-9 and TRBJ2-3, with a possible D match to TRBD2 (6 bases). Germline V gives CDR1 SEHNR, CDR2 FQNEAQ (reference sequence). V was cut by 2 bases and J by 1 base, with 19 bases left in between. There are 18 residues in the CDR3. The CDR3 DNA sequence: TGTGCCAGCAGCTTAACGCAGGGACTCCTTCGTGGCACAGATACGCAGTATTTT. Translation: CASSLTQGLLRGTDTQYF.

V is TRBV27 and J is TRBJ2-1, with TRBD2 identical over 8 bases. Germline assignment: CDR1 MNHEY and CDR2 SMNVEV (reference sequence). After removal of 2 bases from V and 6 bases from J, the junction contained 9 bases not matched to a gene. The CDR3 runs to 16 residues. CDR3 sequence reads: CASSLRLLAVLNEQFF. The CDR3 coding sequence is TGTGCCAGCAGTTTAAGGTTACTAGCGGTCCTCAATGAGCAGTTCTTC.

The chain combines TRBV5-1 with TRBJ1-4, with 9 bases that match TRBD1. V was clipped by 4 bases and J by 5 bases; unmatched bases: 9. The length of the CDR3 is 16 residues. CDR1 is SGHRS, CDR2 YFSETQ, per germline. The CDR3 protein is CASSLRTGGQNEKLFF. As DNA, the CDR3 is TGCGCCAGCAGCCTTAGAACAGGGGGCCAGAATGAAAAACTGTTTTTT.

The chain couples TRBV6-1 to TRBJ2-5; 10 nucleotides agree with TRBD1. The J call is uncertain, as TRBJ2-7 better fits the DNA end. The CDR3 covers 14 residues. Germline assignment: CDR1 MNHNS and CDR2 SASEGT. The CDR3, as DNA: TGTGCCAGTAGAGACCGGGACAGGGGCTACGAGCAGTACTTC. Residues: CASRDRDRGYEQYF.

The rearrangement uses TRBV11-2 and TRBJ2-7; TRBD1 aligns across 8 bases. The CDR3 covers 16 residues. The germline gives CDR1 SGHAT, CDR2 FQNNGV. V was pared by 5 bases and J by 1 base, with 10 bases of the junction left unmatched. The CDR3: CASSPIAQGASYEQYF. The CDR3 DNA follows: TGTGCCAGCAGCCCAATAGCGCAGGGGGCTTCCTACGAGCAGTACTTC.